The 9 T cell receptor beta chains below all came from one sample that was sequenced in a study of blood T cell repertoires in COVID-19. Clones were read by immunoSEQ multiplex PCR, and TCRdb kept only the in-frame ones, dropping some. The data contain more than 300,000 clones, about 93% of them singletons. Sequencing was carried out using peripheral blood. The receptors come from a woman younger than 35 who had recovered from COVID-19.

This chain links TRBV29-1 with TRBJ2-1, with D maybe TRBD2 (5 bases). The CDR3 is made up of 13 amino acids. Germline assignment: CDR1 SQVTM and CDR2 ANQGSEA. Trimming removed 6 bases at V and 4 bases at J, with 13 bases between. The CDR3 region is CSVVRVLYNEQFF. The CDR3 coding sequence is TGCAGCGTCGTGAGGGTGCTGTACAATGAGCAGTTCTTC.

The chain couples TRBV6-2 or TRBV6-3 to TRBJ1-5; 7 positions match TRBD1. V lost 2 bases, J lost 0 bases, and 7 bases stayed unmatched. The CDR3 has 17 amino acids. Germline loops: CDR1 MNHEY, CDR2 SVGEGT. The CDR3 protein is CASSYGGQYYSNQPQHF. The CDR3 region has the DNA TGTGCCAGCAGTTACGGGGGACAGTATTATAGCAATCAGCCCCAGCATTTT.

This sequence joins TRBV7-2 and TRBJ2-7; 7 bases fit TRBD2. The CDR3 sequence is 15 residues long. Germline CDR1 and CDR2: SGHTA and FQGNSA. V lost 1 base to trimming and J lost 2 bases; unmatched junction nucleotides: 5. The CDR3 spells CASSLGLAEAYEQYV. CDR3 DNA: TGTGCCAGCAGCTTAGGCCTAGCGGAAGCCTACGAGCAGTACGTC.

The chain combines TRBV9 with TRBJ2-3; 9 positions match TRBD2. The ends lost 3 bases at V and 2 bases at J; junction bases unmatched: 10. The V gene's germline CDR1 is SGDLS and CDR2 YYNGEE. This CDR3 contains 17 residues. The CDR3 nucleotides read TGTGCCAGCAGCGCCCGGGGCGGGAGGGAAATCACAGATACGCAGTATTTT. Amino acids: CASSARGGREITDTQYF.

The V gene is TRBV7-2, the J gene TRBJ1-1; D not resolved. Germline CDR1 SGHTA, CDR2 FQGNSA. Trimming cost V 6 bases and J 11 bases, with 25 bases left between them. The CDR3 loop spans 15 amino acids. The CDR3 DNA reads TGTGCCAGCAGGCGCGACGTCGTTTCATGGGCTGGGGCTTTCTTT. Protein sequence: CASRRDVVSWAGAFF.

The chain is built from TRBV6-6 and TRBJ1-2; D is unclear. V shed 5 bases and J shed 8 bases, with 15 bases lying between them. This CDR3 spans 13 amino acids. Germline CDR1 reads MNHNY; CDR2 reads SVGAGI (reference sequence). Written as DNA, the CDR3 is TGTGCCAGCAGTACCCGACCCATGGAGGGCTACACCTTC. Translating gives CASSTRPMEGYTF.

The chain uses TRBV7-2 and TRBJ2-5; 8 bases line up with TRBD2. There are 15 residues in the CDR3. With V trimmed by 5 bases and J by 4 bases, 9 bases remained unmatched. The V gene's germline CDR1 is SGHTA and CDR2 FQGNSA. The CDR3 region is CASSTPGGGRETQYF. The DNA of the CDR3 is TGTGCCAGCAGCACACCCGGCGGGGGGCGAGAGACCCAGTACTTC. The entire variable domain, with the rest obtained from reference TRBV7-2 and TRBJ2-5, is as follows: GAGVSQSPSNKVTEKGKDVELRCDPISGHTALYWYRQSLGQGLEFLIYFQGNSAPDKSGLPSDRFSAERTGGSVSTLTIQRTQQEDSAVYLCASSTPGGGRETQYFGPGTRLLVL.

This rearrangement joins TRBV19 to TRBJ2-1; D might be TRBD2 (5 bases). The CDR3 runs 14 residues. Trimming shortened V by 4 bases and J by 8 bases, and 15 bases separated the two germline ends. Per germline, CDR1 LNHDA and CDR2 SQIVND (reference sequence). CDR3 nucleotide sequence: TGTGCCAGTAGTACCGGACTGATTATCGATGAGCAGTTCTTC. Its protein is CASSTGLIIDEQFF.

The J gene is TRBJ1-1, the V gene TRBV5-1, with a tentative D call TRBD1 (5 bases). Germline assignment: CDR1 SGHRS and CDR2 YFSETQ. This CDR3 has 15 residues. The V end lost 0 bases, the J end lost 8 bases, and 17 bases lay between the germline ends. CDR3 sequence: CASSLVSGQAKEAFF. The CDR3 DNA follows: TGCGCCAGCAGCTTGGTGTCAGGGCAGGCAAAGGAAGCTTTCTTT.